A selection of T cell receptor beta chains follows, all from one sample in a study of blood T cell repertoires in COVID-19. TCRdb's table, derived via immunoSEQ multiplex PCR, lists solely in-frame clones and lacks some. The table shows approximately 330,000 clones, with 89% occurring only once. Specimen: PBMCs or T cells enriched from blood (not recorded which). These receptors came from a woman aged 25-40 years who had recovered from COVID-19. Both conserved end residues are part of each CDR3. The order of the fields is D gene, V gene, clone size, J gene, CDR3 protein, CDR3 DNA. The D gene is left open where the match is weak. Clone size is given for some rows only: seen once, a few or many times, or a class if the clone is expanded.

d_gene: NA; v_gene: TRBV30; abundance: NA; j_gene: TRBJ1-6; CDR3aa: CGQRGGRSSYNSPLHF; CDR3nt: TGTGGCCAGAGGGGAGGAAGGAGCTCCTATAATTCACCCCTCCACTTT
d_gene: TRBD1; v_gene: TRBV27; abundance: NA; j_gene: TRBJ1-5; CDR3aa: CASSKDRGYSNQPQHF; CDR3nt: TGTGCCAGCAGTAAGGACAGGGGGTATAGCAATCAGCCCCAGCATTTT
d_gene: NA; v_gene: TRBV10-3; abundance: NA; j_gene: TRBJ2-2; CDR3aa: CAISETREPSGELFF; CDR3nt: TGTGCCATCAGTGAAACGAGGGAGCCAAGCGGGGAGCTGTTTTTT
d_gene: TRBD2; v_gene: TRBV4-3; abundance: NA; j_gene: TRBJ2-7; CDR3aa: CASSQVLATRYEQYF; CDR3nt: TGCGCCAGCAGCCAAGTACTAGCGACCCGGTACGAGCAGTACTTC
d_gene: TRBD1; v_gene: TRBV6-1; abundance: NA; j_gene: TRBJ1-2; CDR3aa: CASTQQGANYGYTF; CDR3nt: TGTGCCAGCACCCAACAGGGGGCTAACTATGGCTACACCTTC
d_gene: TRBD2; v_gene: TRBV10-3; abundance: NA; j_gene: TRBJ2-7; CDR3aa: CAISEWPSGTEIYEQYF; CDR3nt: TGTGCCATCAGTGAGTGGCCTAGCGGGACCGAAATCTACGAGCAGTACTTC
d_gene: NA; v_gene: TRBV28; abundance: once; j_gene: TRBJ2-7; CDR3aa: CASSSGEVGYEQYF; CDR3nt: TGTGCCAGCAGCTCGGGGGAGGTCGGGTACGAGCAGTACTTC
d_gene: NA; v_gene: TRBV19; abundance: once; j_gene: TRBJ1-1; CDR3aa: CASSIDQGSTEAFF; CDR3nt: TGTGCCAGTAGTATAGACCAGGGAAGCACTGAAGCTTTCTTT
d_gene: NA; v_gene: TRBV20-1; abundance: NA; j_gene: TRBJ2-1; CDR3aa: CSKSSYNEQFF; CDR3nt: TGCAGTAAGAGCTCCTACAATGAGCAGTTCTTC
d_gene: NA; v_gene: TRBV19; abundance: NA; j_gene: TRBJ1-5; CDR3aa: CASSIGRERSNQPQHF; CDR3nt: TGTGCCAGTAGTATCGGCAGGGAAAGGAGCAATCAGCCCCAGCATTTT
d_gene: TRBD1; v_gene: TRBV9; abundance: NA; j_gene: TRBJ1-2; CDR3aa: CASSARDRGLGYTF; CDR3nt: TGTGCCAGCAGCGCACGGGACAGGGGGCTTGGCTACACCTTC
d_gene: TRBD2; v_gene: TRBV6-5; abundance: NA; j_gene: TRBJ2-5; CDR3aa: CASSPLAGETQYF; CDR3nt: TGTGCCAGCAGTCCACTAGCGGGAGAGACCCAGTACTTC
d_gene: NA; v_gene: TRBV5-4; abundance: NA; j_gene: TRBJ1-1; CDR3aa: CASSFFQGPAEAFF; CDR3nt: TGTGCCAGCAGCTTCTTTCAGGGGCCGGCTGAAGCTTTCTTT
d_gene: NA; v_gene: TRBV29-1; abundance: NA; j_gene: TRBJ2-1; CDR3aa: CSGYGGPDINEQFF; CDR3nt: TGCAGCGGCTACGGAGGTCCGGATATCAATGAGCAGTTCTTC
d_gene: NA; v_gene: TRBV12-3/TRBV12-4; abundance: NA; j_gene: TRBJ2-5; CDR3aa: CASSLQAETQYF; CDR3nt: TGTGCCAGCAGTTTACAGGCTGAGACCCAGTACTTC
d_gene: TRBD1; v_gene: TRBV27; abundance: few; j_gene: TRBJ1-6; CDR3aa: CASRPVGFDRVRSPLHF; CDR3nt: TGTGCCAGCAGGCCCGTAGGGTTTGACAGGGTTCGTTCACCCCTCCACTTT
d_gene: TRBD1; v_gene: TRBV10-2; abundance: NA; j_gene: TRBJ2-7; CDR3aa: CASSGTGFEQYF; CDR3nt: TGCGCCAGCAGTGGGACAGGGTTCGAGCAGTACTTC
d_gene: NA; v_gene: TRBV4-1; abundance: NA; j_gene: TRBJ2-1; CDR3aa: CASSPGTARLYNEQFF; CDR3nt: TGCGCCAGCAGCCCAGGGACTGCCAGACTCTACAATGAGCAGTTCTTC
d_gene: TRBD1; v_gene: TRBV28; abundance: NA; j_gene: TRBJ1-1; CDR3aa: CASGLAGQPMNTEAFF; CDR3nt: TGTGCCAGCGGGTTGGCGGGACAGCCCATGAACACTGAAGCTTTCTTT
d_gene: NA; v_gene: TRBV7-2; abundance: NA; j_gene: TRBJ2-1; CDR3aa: CASSLIWGDEQFF; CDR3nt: TGTGCCAGCAGCTTAATATGGGGGGACGAGCAGTTCTTC
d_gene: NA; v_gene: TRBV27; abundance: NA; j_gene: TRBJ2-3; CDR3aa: CASSLSFGSTDTQYF; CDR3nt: TGTGCCAGCAGTTTATCGTTCGGGAGCACAGATACGCAGTATTTT
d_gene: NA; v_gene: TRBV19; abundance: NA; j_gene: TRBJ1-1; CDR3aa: CASSTQTGRTEAFF; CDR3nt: TGTGCCAGTAGTACCCAGACAGGCCGGACTGAAGCTTTCTTT
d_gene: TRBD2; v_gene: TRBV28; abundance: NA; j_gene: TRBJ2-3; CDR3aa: CASSSLWTSGSTDTQYF; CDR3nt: TGTGCCAGCAGTTCCCTTTGGACTAGCGGATCCACAGATACGCAGTATTTT
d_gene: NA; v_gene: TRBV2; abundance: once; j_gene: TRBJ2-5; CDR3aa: CASSVMRMEVGETQYF; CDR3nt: TGTGCCAGCAGTGTAATGAGGATGGAGGTAGGGGAGACCCAGTACTTC
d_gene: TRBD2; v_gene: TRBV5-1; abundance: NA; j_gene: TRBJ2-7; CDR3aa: CASSWEGLYEQYF; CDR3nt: TGCGCCAGCAGCTGGGAGGGCCTCTACGAGCAGTACTTC
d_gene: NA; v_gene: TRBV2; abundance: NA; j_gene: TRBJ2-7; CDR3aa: CASSPGLQDEQYF; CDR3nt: TGTGCCAGCAGCCCAGGGTTACAGGACGAGCAGTACTTC
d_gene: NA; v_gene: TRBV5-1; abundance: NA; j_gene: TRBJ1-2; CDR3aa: CASSLELRGGYTF; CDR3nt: TGCGCCAGCAGCTTGGAACTCAGAGGCGGCTACACCTTC
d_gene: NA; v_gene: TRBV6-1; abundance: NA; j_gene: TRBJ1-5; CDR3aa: CASSEEQSYSNQPQHF; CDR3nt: TGTGCCAGCAGTGAAGAACAGAGTTATAGCAATCAGCCCCAGCATTTT
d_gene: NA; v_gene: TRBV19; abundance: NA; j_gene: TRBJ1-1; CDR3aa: CASSIAGFGNTEAFF; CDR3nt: TGTGCCAGTAGTATTGCGGGGTTTGGGAACACTGAAGCTTTCTTT
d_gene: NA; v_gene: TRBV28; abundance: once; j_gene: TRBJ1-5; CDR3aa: CASSLGRGRNQPQHF; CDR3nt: TGTGCCAGCAGTTTGGGTCGAGGGCGCAATCAGCCCCAGCATTTT
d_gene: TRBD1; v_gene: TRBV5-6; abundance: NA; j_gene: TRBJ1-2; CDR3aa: CASSFGDRAANYGYTF; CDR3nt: TGTGCCAGCAGCTTCGGGGACAGGGCCGCGAACTATGGCTACACCTTC
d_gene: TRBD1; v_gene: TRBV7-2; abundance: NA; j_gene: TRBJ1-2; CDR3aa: CASSLAGRGQGSEGYTF; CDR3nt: TGTGCCAGCAGCTTAGCGGGAAGGGGACAGGGTTCCGAAGGCTACACCTTC
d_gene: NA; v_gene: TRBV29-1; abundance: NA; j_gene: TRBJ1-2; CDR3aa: CSVEGSNYGYTF; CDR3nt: TGCAGCGTTGAAGGGAGTAACTATGGCTACACCTTC
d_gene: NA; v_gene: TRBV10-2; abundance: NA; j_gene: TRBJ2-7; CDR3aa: CASVDHRITYEQYF; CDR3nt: TGCGCCAGCGTCGACCACAGGATCACCTACGAGCAGTACTTC
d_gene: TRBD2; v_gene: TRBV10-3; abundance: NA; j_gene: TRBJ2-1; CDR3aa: CANAPAGGYNEQFF; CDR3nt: TGTGCCAACGCCCCAGCGGGAGGGTACAATGAGCAGTTCTTC
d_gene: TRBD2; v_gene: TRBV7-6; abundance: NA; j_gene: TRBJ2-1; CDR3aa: CASTSGRSTYNEQFF; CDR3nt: TGTGCCAGTACTAGCGGGAGGAGCACCTACAATGAGCAGTTCTTC
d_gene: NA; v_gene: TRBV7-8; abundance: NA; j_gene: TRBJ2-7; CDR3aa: CASSPLTSQEQYF; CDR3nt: TGTGCCAGCAGCCCACTAACGAGTCAGGAGCAGTACTTC
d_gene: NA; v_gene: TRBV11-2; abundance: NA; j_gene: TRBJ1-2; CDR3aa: CASSLPHGVVGYTF; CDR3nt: TGTGCCAGCAGCTTACCCCACGGTGTGGTGGGCTACACCTTC
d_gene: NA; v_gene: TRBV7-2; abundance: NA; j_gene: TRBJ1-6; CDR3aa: CASSLVVGLTNSPLHF; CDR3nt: TGTGCCAGCAGCTTAGTAGTGGGCTTGACGAATTCACCCCTCCACTTT
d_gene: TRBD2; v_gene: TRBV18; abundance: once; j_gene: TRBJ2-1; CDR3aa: CASSPPRGGASEQFF; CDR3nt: TGTGCCAGCTCACCCCCTCGCGGGGGGGCCTCTGAGCAGTTCTTC
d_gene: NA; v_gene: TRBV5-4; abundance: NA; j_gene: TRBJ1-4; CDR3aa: CASSQTGFNEKLFF; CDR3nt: TGTGCCAGCAGCCAGACAGGCTTTAATGAAAAACTGTTTTTT
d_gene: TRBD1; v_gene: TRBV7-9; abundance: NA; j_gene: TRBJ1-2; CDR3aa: CASSLGQGDYGYTF; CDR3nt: TGTGCCAGCAGCTTAGGGCAGGGGGACTATGGCTACACCTTC
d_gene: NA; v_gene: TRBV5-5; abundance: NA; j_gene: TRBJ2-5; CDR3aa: CASSSPGTLPIGETQYF; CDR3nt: TGTGCCAGCAGCTCACCCGGGACTCTACCAATCGGAGAGACCCAGTACTTC
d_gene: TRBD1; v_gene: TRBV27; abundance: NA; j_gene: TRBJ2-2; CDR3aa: CASSSDREPNTGELFF; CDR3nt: TGTGCCAGCAGTTCGGACAGGGAGCCGAACACCGGGGAGCTGTTTTTT
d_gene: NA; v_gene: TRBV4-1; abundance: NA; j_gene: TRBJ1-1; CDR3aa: CASSRISQGTTEAFF; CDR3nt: TGCGCCAGCAGCCGCATCTCTCAGGGGACCACTGAAGCTTTCTTT
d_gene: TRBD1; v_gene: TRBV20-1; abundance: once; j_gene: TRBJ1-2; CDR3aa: CSASEGAYGYTF; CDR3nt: TGCAGTGCTAGTGAGGGGGCCTATGGCTACACCTTC
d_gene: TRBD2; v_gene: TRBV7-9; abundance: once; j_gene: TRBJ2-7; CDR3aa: CASSLRGASGKYEQYF; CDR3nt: TGTGCCAGCAGCTTAAGGGGGGCTAGCGGGAAGTACGAGCAGTACTTC
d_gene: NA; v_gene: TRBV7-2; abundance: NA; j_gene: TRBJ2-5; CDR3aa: CASLRKSGSQETQYF; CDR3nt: TGTGCCAGCCTTCGTAAAAGCGGGTCACAAGAGACCCAGTACTTC
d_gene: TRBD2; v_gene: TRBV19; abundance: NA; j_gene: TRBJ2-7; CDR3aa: CASGLADTYEQYF; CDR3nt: TGTGCCAGTGGACTAGCTGATACCTACGAGCAGTACTTC
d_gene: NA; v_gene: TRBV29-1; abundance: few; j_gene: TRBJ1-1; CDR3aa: CSVEEEDTEAFF; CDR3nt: TGCAGCGTTGAAGAGGAGGACACTGAAGCTTTCTTT
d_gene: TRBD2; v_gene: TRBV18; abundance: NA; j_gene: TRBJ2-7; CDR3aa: CASSPPGLAGGEQYF; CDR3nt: TGTGCCAGCTCACCACCGGGACTAGCGGGAGGTGAACAGTACTTC
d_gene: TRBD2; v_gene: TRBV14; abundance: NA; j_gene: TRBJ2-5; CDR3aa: CASGSAGGGLETQYF; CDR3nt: TGTGCCAGCGGCTCCGCGGGGGGGGGTCTGGAGACCCAGTACTTC
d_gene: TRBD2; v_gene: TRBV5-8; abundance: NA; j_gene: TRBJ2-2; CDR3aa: CASSRHRGDGELFF; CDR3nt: TGTGCCAGCAGCCGTCATCGGGGGGACGGGGAGCTGTTTTTT
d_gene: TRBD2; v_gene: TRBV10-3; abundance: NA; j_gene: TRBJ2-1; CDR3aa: CATSKLSGMSSYNEQFF; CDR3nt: TGTGCCACCTCAAAACTTAGCGGGATGAGCTCCTACAATGAGCAGTTCTTC
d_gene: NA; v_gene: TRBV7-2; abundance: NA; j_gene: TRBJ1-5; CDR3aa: CASSLEWGRNQPQHF; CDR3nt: TGTGCCAGCAGCTTAGAATGGGGGCGCAATCAGCCCCAGCATTTT
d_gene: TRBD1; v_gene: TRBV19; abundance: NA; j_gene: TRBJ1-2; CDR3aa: CASSVGQGGNYGYTF; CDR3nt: TGTGCCAGTAGTGTGGGACAGGGGGGAAACTATGGCTACACCTTC
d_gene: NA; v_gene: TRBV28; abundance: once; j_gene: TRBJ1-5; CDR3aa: CASQPPTPADQHF; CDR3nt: TGTGCCAGCCAACCTCCAACACCCGCCGACCAGCATTTT
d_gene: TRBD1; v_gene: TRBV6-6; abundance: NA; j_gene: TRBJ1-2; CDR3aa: CASSYGGQGGYGYTF; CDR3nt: TGTGCCAGCAGTTACGGGGGACAGGGAGGCTATGGCTACACCTTC
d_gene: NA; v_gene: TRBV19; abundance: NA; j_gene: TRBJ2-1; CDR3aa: CASTPWGLANDNEQFF; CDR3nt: TGTGCCAGTACCCCTTGGGGGCTAGCAAATGACAATGAGCAGTTCTTC